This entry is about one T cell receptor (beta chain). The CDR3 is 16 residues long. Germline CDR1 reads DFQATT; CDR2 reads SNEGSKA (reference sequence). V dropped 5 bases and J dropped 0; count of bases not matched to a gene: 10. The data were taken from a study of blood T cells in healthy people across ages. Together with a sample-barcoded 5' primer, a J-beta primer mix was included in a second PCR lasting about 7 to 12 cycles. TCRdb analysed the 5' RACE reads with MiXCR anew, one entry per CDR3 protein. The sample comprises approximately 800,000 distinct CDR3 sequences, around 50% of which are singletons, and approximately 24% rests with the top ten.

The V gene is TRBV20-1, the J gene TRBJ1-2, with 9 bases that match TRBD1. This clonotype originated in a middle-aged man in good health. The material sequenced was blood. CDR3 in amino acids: CSAVARDRDPNYGYTF. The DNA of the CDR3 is TGCAGTGCTGTTGCTCGGGACAGGGACCCTAACTATGGCTACACCTTC.